Below, 32 T cell receptor beta chains from the same sample are listed, as sequenced in a study of Ad26.COV2.S vaccination and SARS-CoV-2 variants. Profiling relied on immunoSEQ multiplex PCR, and the TCRdb table lists in-frame clones only, not all of them. The sample holds about 350,000 clones; around 90% are singletons and the top ten take 3% to 4%. The sample was peripheral blood, taken after recovery from COVID-19. The source is a human donor who had recovered from COVID-19.

The chain employs TRBV9 and TRBJ1-4, with no clear D. Germline loops: CDR1 SGDLS, CDR2 YYNGEE. Trimming left V 0 bases short and J 0 bases short, with 6 bases between. CDR3 length: 15 residues. CDR3: CASSVGAPTNEKLFF. CDR3 DNA sequence: TGTGCCAGCAGCGTAGGTGCACCAACTAATGAAAAACTGTTTTTT. The full variable domain, its missing parts supplied by reference TRBV9 and TRBJ1-4, is DSGVTQTPKHLITATGQRVTLRCSPRSGDLSVYWYQQSLDQGLQFLIQYYNGEERAKGNILERFSAQQFPDLHSELNLSSLELGDSALYFCASSVGAPTNEKLFFGSGTQLSVL.

This clone was counted once. This chain joins TRBV19 and TRBJ1-3; weak D call: TRBD1 (5 bases). Germline CDR1 LNHDA, CDR2 SQIVND (reference sequence). Trimming removed 7 bases from V and 4 bases from J, with 14 bases in between. The CDR3 contains 14 residues. The CDR3 region is CASKEGLRGNTIYF. CDR3 bases: TGTGCCAGTAAAGAGGGGCTACGCGGAAACACCATATATTTT.

The genes are TRBV5-1 and TRBJ2-3; D call uncertain. The V gene lost 2 bases and the J gene lost 2 bases, with 9 bases spanning the gap. The CDR3 is made up of 14 amino acids. Germline CDR1 and CDR2: SGHRS and YFSETQ. CDR3 loop: CASSLGRNTDTQYF. The CDR3 DNA reads as TGCGCCAGCAGCTTAGGGCGAAACACAGATACGCAGTATTTT.

The V call is TRBV12-3 or TRBV12-4, the J call TRBJ1-1; D unclear. This CDR3 contains 13 residues. The germline V and J ends were trimmed by 8 bases and 1 base, with 11 bases remaining between them. CDR3: CASGRNQNTEAFF. CDR3 in DNA: TGTGCCAGCGGTCGGAATCAGAACACTGAAGCTTTCTTT.

The chain carries TRBV6-1 and TRBJ2-6; 7 bases are a match to TRBD1. Germline V lookup: CDR1 MNHNS, CDR2 SASEGT. The CDR3 contains 20 residues. V was clipped by 2 bases and J by 3 bases; unmatched bases: 16. CDR3 sequence: CASSEKPPSLTGVGANVLTF. The CDR3 region has the DNA TGTGCCAGCAGTGAAAAGCCCCCTAGTCTAACAGGGGTTGGGGCCAACGTCCTGACTTTC.

J is TRBJ1-2 and V is TRBV6-2 or TRBV6-3; 9 bases match TRBD1. The ends lost 4 bases at V and 7 bases at J; junction bases unmatched: 7. The length of the CDR3 is 14 residues. Germline V gives CDR1 MNHEY, CDR2 SVGEGT. The CDR3 nucleotides read TGTGCCAGCAGTTCCCACGGGACAGGGAGTGGCTACACCTTC. This translates into CASSSHGTGSGYTF.

V is TRBV7-9 and J is TRBJ1-3; D uncertain. The V end lost 5 bases, the J end lost 4 bases, and 15 bases lay between the germline ends. The germline V gene encodes CDR1 SEHNR and CDR2 FQNEAQ (reference sequence). This CDR3 has 15 amino acids. The CDR3 sequence: CASSSPDLGGNTIYF. The DNA of the CDR3 is TGTGCCAGCAGCAGCCCGGACTTGGGGGGAAACACCATATATTTT. Filled out from reference TRBV7-9 and TRBJ1-3, the complete variable domain reads DTGVSQNPRHKITKRGQNVTFRCDPISEHNRLYWYRQTLGQGPEFLTYFQNEAQLEKSRLLSDRFSAERPKGSFSTLEIQRTEQGDSAMYLCASSSPDLGGNTIYFGEGSWLTVV.

The chain combines TRBV2 with TRBJ2-7; TRBD1 matches 7 bases. Trimming removed 6 bases from V and 0 bases from J; junction bases left unmatched: 8. Germline V lookup: CDR1 SNHLY, CDR2 FYNNEI. The CDR3 consists of 15 residues. The DNA for the CDR3 is TGTGCCAGCAGACCACCGGGACAGAACTCCTACGAGCAGTACTTC. Residues: CASRPPGQNSYEQYF. The full variable domain, with the rest looked up from reference TRBV2 and TRBJ2-7, is EPEVTQTPSHQVTQMGQEVILRCVPISNHLYFYWYRQILGQKVEFLVSFYNNEISEKSEIFDDQFSVERPDGSNFTLKIRSTKLEDSAMYFCASRPPGQNSYEQYFGPGTRLTVT.

V is TRBV5-4 and J is TRBJ2-5; 8 bases line up with TRBD1. The CDR3 loop spans 16 amino acids. In germline, CDR1 is SGHNT, CDR2 YYREEE (reference sequence). The V and J ends lost 2 bases and 5 bases, in that order; junction bases with no gene match: 11. CDR3 protein: CASSLGNRGYRETQYF. In DNA form, the CDR3 reads TGTGCCAGCAGCTTAGGGAACAGGGGGTATCGGGAGACCCAGTACTTC.

The chain uses TRBV6-5 and TRBJ1-2, with D possibly being TRBD1 (6 bases). The germline V gene encodes CDR1 MNHEY and CDR2 SVGAGI. The V gene lost 2 bases and the J gene lost 11 bases, with 21 bases spanning the gap. The CDR3 is 15 amino acids. CDR3: CASSYDGRQDQFYTF. In DNA, the CDR3 is TGTGCCAGCAGTTACGATGGCCGACAGGACCAATTTTACACCTTC.

The chain links TRBV10-3 to TRBJ1-1; 10 nucleotides line up with TRBD1. The CDR3 has 14 amino acids. CDR1 is ENHRY, CDR2 SYGVKD, per germline. Trimming removed 3 bases from V and 7 bases from J; junction bases left unmatched: 5. In DNA form, the CDR3 reads TGTGCCATCAGTGAAGGGACAGGGGATCGTGAAGCTTTCTTT. Its protein is CAISEGTGDREAFF.

The chain recombines TRBV5-1 with TRBJ2-2; no reliable D call. In germline, CDR1 is SGHRS, CDR2 YFSETQ. The CDR3 length is 12 residues. Trimming stripped 6 bases from V and 1 base from J, with 4 bases between. For the CDR3, the DNA is TGCGCCAGCAAACAGAACACCGGGGAGCTGTTTTTT. Protein sequence: CASKQNTGELFF.

J is TRBJ1-1 and V is TRBV6-5; no firm D call. The CDR3 is made up of 13 amino acids. Germline V lookup: CDR1 MNHEY, CDR2 SVGAGI. The V end lost 4 bases, the J end lost 1 base, and 7 bases lay between the germline ends. The CDR3 is CASSFSQNTEAFF. CDR3 DNA sequence: TGTGCCAGCAGTTTCTCGCAGAACACTGAAGCTTTCTTT.

This rearrangement joins TRBV7-9 to TRBJ1-4, with D possibly being TRBD1 (6 bases). The CDR3 sequence is 14 residues long. Between the trimmed V and J ends, which lost 6 bases and 8 bases, there was a span of 16 bases. Germline CDR1 is SEHNR and CDR2 is FQNEAQ (reference sequence). The CDR3 region is CASRGGGAGEKLFF. In nucleotides, the CDR3 is TGTGCCAGCAGAGGCGGGGGGGCAGGCGAAAAACTGTTTTTT.

This chain links TRBV2 with TRBJ2-7, with D unresolved. V was clipped by 4 bases and J by 2 bases, with 9 bases between them. Germline V gene lookup returns CDR1 SNHLY and CDR2 FYNNEI. The CDR3 loop spans 13 amino acids. The CDR3 is CASSVSLTYEQYF. The DNA for the CDR3 is TGTGCCAGCAGTGTATCACTGACCTACGAGCAGTACTTC.

The chain uses TRBV6-1 and TRBJ1-3; no reliable D call. The CDR3 consists of 14 residues. Germline lookup yields CDR1 MNHNS and CDR2 SASEGT. The germline V and J ends were trimmed by 4 bases and 0 bases, with 7 bases remaining between them. CDR3 in amino acids: CASSVAASGNTIYF. The DNA for the CDR3 is TGTGCCAGCAGTGTAGCCGCCTCTGGAAACACCATATATTTT.

The chain links TRBV19 to TRBJ1-4; D gene ambiguous. Germline lookup yields CDR1 LNHDA and CDR2 SQIVND (reference sequence). V lost 3 bases and J lost 4, with 12 bases in between. The CDR3 length is 15 residues. CDR3 sequence: CASSIVGQLNEKLFF. CDR3 DNA sequence: TGTGCCAGTAGTATCGTCGGGCAGCTTAATGAAAAACTGTTTTTT.

This chain connects TRBV11-3 to TRBJ2-1; 7 bases agree with TRBD1. Per the germline V gene, CDR1 is SGHNT and CDR2 is YENEEA. V shed 0 bases and J 4 bases; nucleotides not matched to a gene: 0. This CDR3 spans 14 amino acids. This CDR3 reads CASSLETGYNEQFF. The DNA of the CDR3 is TGTGCCAGCAGCTTAGAGACAGGGTACAATGAGCAGTTCTTC.

This clone has only one observation. The rearrangement uses TRBV7-6 and TRBJ2-2, with D possibly matching TRBD1 (5 bases). The CDR3 spans 16 residues. The ends were cut back, 1 base at V and 7 bases at J, with 16 bases in the middle. CDR1 SGHVS and CDR2 FNYEAQ come from the germline V gene. Here the CDR3 DNA reads TGTGCCAGCAGCTTAGTGTCAGACCTTGGACACGGGGAGCTGTTTTTT. This translates into CASSLVSDLGHGELFF.

The chain employs TRBV19 and TRBJ1-1; TRBD1 agrees at 9 bases. The V and J ends lost 4 bases and 5 bases, in that order; junction bases with no gene match: 5. CDR3 length: 14 residues. Germline-derived CDR1 and CDR2 are LNHDA and SQIVND (reference sequence). The DNA for the CDR3 is TGTGCCAGTAGTACTAGGACAGGGGTAACTGAAGCTTTCTTT. Translation gives CASSTRTGVTEAFF.

This clone appeared once. The chain couples TRBV5-1 to TRBJ1-1; the D gene is possibly TRBD1 (5 bases). The CDR3 length is 15 residues. Trimming pared 0 bases from V and 3 bases from J, leaving 12 bases between. Per the germline V gene, CDR1 is SGHRS and CDR2 is YFSETQ. DNA for the CDR3: TGCGCCAGCAGCTTGGACGAGGGGCAGCACACTGAAGCTTTCTTT. This gives the protein CASSLDEGQHTEAFF. The variable domain in full, completed from reference TRBV5-1 and TRBJ1-1, reads KAGVTQTPRYLIKTRGQQVTLSCSPISGHRSVSWYQQTPGQGLQFLFEYFSETQRNKGNFPGRFSGRQFSNSRSEMNVSTLELGDSALYLCASSLDEGQHTEAFFGQGTRLTVV.

Concerning this clone: One end of the junction varies from germline; a read error may be responsible. The gene calls are TRBV5-1 and TRBJ1-2; 10 bases fit TRBD1. Germline loops: CDR1 SGHRS, CDR2 YFSETQ. This CDR3 is built from 12 residues. The CDR3 sequence: CASSLGQGAAYF. The DNA of the CDR3 is TGCGCCAGCAGCTTGGGACAGGGGGCGGCTTACTTC.

This clone has only a few counts. The chain carries TRBV5-4 and TRBJ2-1, with 8 bases identical to TRBD1. CDR1 is SGHNT and CDR2 is YYREEE in the germline V gene (reference sequence). The CDR3 sequence is 15 residues long. The ends lost 0 bases at V and 9 bases at J; junction bases unmatched: 8. The CDR3 bases are TGTGCCAGCAGCTTGGAACTTCAGGGGGCAGGTGAGCAGTTCTTC. Its protein product is CASSLELQGAGEQFF. The full variable domain, rest sourced from reference TRBV5-4 and TRBJ2-1, is ETGVTQSPTHLIKTRGQQVTLRCSSQSGHNTVSWYQQALGQGPQFIFQYYREEENGRGNFPPRFSGLQFPNYSSELNVNALELDDSALYLCASSLELQGAGEQFFGPGTRLTVL.

This clone has more than one count but fewer than ten. The rearrangement uses TRBV7-9 and TRBJ1-5; D is possibly TRBD1 (5 bases). In germline, CDR1 is SEHNR, CDR2 FQNEAQ (reference sequence). Between the trimmed V and J ends, which lost 7 bases and 6 bases, there was a span of 10 bases. This CDR3 region has 12 residues. The CDR3 reads CASTQGGQPQHF. Here the CDR3 DNA reads TGTGCCAGCACTCAGGGCGGTCAGCCCCAGCATTTT. The variable domain in full, with the rest retrieved from reference TRBV7-9 and TRBJ1-5, is DTGVSQNPRHKITKRGQNVTFRCDPISEHNRLYWYRQTLGQGPEFLTYFQNEAQLEKSRLLSDRFSAERPKGSFSTLEIQRTEQGDSAMYLCASTQGGQPQHFGDGTRLSIL.

V is TRBV21-1 and J is TRBJ1-1. TRBV21-1 is reported as a pseudogene. The CDR3 runs 15 residues. The CDR3 protein is CASSAPGPTNTEAFF. The CDR3 nucleotides are TGTGCCAGCAGCGCGCCGGGACCAACGAACACTGAAGCTTTCTTT.

This clone was found once. The genes are TRBV9 and TRBJ2-1; 10 nucleotides align to TRBD2. Per germline, CDR1 SGDLS and CDR2 YYNGEE. The CDR3 consists of 15 residues. V dropped 3 bases and J dropped 4; count of bases not matched to a gene: 4. CDR3 loop: CASSARTSGYNEQFF. Here the CDR3 DNA reads TGTGCCAGCAGCGCACGGACTAGCGGATACAATGAGCAGTTCTTC.

This chain uses TRBV3-1 (or the pseudogene TRBV3-2) with TRBJ2-5; D gene uncertain. V was pared by 1 base and J by 2 bases, with 17 bases between. The CDR3 spans 17 residues. Germline CDR1 is LGHDT and CDR2 is YNNKEL (reference sequence). The CDR3 loop is CASSQGLASPRQETQYF. Written as DNA, the CDR3 is TGTGCCAGCAGCCAAGGCCTGGCATCGCCTCGACAAGAGACCCAGTACTTC.

The CDR3 coding sequence is TGTGCCAGTAGTATCGTTCCAGGGGTGGCAAACAATCAGCCCCAGCATTTT. Its translation: CASSIVPGVANNQPQHF. The chain is built from TRBV19 and TRBJ1-5, with a tentative D call TRBD1 (6 bases). CDR1 is LNHDA and CDR2 is SQIVND in the germline V gene (reference sequence). V dropped 3 bases and J dropped 3 bases, with 18 bases sitting between them. This CDR3 comprises 17 residues.

The chain carries TRBV3-1 (or the pseudogene TRBV3-2) and TRBJ2-7; perhaps TRBD2 as D (6 bases). Germline V CDR1 and CDR2: LGHDT, YNNKEL (reference sequence). V dropped 0 bases and J dropped 1 base, with 13 bases sitting between them. The CDR3 spans 16 residues. CDR3 sequence (DNA): TGTGCCAGCAGCCAAGATTCCCTCCGGGGGTCCTACGAGCAGTACTTC. This codes for CASSQDSLRGSYEQYF.

The chain joins TRBV7-3 to TRBJ2-1; a weak D match, TRBD1 (6 bases). Germline values: CDR1 SGHTA, CDR2 FQGTGA. Trimming pared 4 bases from V and 0 bases from J, leaving 10 bases between. The CDR3 consists of 15 residues. The DNA for the CDR3 is TGTGCCAGCAGCTCTCGGGACAACTCCTACAATGAGCAGTTCTTC. Encoded protein: CASSSRDNSYNEQFF.

The chain has TRBV6-5 and TRBJ1-1; D might be TRBD1 (6 bases). The CDR3 is made up of 14 amino acids. The V end was cut by 2 bases, the J end by 5 bases, with 12 bases between. Germline V gene data show CDR1 as MNHEY and CDR2 as SVGAGI. CDR3 amino acids: CASSYGGGVTEAFF. The CDR3 nucleotides are TGTGCCAGCAGTTACGGAGGGGGAGTTACTGAAGCTTTCTTT.

Here the CDR3 reads CASSLEGRNSPLHF. The CDR3 DNA is TGTGCCAGTAGTCTGGAGGGGAGAAATTCACCCCTCCACTTT. This chain connects TRBV19 to TRBJ1-6; possible D gene TRBD1, 5 bases. Trimming removed 5 bases at V and 7 bases at J, with 12 bases between. Germline values: CDR1 LNHDA, CDR2 SQIVND (reference sequence). The CDR3 runs 14 residues.